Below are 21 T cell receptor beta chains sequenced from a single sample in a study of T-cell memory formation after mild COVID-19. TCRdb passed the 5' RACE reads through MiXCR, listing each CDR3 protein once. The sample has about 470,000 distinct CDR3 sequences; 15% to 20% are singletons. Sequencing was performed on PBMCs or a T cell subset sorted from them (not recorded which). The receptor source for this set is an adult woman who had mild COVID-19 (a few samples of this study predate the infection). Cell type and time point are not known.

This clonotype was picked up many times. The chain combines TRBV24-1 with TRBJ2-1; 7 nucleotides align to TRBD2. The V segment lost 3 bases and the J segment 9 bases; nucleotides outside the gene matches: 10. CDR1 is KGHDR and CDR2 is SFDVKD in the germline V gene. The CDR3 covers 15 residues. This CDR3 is CATSDPRGRGGEQFF. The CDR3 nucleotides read TGTGCCACCAGTGATCCCCGGGGGAGGGGCGGTGAGCAGTTCTTC.

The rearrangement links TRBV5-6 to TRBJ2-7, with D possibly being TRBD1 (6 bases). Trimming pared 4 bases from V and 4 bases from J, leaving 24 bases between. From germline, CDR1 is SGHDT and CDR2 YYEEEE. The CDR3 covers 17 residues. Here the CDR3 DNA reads TGTGCCAGCAGCCACACTACGTTCGGGACATTGGTGTACGAGCAGTACTTC. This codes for CASSHTTFGTLVYEQYF.

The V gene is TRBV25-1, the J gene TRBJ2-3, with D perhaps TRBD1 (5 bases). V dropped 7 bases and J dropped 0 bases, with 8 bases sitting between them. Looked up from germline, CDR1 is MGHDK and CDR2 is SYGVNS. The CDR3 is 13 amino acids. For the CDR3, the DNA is TGTGCCAGCAACAGGCTTAGCACAGATACGCAGTATTTT. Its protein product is CASNRLSTDTQYF.

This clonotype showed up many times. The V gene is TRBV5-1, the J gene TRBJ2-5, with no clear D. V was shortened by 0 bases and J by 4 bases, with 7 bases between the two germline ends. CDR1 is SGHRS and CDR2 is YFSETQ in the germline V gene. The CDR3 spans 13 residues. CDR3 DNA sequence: TGCGCCAGCAGCTTGGAATTCGGAGAGACCCAGTACTTC. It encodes CASSLEFGETQYF.

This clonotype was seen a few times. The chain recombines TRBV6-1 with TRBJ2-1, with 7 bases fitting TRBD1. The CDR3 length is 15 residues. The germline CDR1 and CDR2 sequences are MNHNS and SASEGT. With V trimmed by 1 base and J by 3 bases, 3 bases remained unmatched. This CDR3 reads CASSEEGAYYNEQFF. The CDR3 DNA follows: TGTGCCAGCAGTGAAGAGGGGGCCTACTACAATGAGCAGTTCTTC.

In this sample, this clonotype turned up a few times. CDR3 amino acids: CASPAGPAEAFF. The CDR3, as DNA: TGTGCCTCCCCGGCAGGGCCGGCTGAAGCTTTCTTT. The rearrangement joins TRBV30 to TRBJ1-1; tentatively, D is TRBD1 (5 bases). The CDR3 sequence is 12 residues long. V was pared by 7 bases and J by 6 bases, with 15 bases between. From germline, CDR1 is GTSNPN and CDR2 SVGIG (reference sequence).

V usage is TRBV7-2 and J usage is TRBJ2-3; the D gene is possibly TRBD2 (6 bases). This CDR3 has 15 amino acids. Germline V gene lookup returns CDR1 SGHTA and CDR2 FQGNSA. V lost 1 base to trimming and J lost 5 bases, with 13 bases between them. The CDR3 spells CASSLVGLPLDTQYF. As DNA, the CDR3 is TGTGCCAGCAGCTTAGTCGGACTACCCTTAGATACGCAGTATTTT.

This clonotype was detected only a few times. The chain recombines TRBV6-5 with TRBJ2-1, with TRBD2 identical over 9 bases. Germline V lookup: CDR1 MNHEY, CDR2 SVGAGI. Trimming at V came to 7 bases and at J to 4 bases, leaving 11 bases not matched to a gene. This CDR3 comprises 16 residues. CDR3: CASKLAGGGFYNEQFF. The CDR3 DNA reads TGTGCCAGCAAACTGGCGGGGGGGGGATTTTACAATGAGCAGTTCTTC.

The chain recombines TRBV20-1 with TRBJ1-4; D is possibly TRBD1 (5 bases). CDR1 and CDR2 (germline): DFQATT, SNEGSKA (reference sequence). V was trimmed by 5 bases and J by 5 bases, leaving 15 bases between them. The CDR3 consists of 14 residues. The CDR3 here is CSASRDGTNEKLFF. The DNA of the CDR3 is TGCAGTGCTTCCCGGGACGGTACAAATGAAAAACTGTTTTTT.

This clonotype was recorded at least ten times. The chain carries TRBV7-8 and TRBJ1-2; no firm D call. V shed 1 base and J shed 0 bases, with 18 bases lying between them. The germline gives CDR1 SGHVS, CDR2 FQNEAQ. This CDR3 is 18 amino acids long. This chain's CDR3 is CASSLDLLRAHSNYGYTF. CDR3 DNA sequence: TGTGCCAGCAGCTTAGATCTTTTGCGGGCCCACTCTAACTATGGCTACACCTTC.

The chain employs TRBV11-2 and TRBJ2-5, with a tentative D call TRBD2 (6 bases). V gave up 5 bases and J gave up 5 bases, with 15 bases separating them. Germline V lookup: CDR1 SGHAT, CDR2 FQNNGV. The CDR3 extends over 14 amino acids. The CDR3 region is CASSLVGGWETQYF. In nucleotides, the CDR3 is TGTGCCAGCAGCCTAGTCGGGGGATGGGAGACCCAGTACTTC.

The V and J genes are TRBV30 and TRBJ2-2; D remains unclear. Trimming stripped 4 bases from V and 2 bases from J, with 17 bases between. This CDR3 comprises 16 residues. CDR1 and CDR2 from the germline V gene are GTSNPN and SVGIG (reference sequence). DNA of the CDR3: TGTGCCTGGACGTCGATCGGCCTCCCAAACACCGGGGAGCTGTTTTTT. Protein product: CAWTSIGLPNTGELFF.

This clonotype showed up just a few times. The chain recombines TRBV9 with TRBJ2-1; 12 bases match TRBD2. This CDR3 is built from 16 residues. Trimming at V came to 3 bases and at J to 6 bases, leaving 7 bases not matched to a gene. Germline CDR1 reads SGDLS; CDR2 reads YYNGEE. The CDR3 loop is CASSARTSGITNEQFF. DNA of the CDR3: TGTGCCAGCAGCGCCCGGACTAGCGGGATCACCAATGAGCAGTTCTTC.

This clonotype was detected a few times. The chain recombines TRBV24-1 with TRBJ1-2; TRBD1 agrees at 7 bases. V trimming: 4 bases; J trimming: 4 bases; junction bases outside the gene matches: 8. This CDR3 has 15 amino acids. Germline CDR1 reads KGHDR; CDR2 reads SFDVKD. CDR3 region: CATSDTATGAYGYTF. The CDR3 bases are TGTGCCACCAGTGACACTGCTACAGGGGCCTATGGCTACACCTTC.

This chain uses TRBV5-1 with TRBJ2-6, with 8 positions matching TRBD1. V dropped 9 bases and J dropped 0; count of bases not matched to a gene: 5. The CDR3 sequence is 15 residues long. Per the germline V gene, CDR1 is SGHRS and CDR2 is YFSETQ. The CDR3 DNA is TGCGCCACTACGACAGGGGTCTCTGGGGCCAACGTCCTGACTTTC. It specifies CATTTGVSGANVLTF.

CDR3 sequence (DNA): TGTGCCAGCAGCCCCCAGAGCGGGAGCTTTCCTGAGCAGTTCTTC. It specifies CASSPQSGSFPEQFF. The chain is built from TRBV7-3 and TRBJ2-1; 8 bases match TRBD2. J gave up 9 bases and V 5 bases, and 12 bases lay outside the gene matches. Germline assignment: CDR1 SGHTA and CDR2 FQGTGA. The CDR3 is 15 residues long.

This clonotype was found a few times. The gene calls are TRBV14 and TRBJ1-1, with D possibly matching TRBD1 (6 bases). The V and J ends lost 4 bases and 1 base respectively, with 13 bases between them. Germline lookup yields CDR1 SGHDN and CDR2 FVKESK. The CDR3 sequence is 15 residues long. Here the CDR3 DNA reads TGTGCCAGCAGCCGATTGACAGGCCAGAACACTGAAGCTTTCTTT. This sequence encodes CASSRLTGQNTEAFF.

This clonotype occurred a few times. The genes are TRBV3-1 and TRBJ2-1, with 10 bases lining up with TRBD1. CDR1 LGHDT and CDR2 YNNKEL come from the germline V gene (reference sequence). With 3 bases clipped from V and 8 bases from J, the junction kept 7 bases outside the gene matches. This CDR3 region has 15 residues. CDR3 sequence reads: CASSQGQGIVDEQFF. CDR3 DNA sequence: TGTGCCAGCAGCCAGGGACAGGGGATAGTGGATGAGCAGTTCTTC.

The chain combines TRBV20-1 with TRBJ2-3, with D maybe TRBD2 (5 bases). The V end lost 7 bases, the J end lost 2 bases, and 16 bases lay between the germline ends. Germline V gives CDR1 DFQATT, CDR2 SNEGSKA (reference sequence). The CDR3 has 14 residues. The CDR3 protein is CSERARGLTDTQYF. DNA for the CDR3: TGCAGTGAGAGGGCTCGAGGTCTCACAGATACGCAGTATTTT.

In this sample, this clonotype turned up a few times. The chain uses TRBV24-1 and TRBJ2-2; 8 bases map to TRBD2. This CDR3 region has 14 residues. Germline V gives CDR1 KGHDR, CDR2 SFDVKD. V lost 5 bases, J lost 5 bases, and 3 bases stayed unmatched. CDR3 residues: CATSGAGGTGELFF. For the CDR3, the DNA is TGTGCCACCAGTGGGGCGGGAGGTACCGGGGAGCTGTTTTTT.

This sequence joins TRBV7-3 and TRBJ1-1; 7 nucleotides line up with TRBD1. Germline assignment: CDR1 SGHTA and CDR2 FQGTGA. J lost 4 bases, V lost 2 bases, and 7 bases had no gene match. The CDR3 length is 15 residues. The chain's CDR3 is CASSLSPQGTTEAFF. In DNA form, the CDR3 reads TGTGCCAGCAGCTTATCCCCACAGGGGACCACTGAAGCTTTCTTT.